This T cell receptor beta chain was sequenced for a study of cytomegalovirus exposure and HLA in healthy donors. Regarding the study as a whole: An ancestry cluster, one associated with Asian ancestry, reportedly showed fewer N-insertions than the roughly 700-donor mean in a later analysis. Cytomegalovirus association was listed for 150 or so TCR beta chains. Other equally common chains were less clonally expanded than HLA-associated TCR beta chains, a later analysis showed.

The V gene's germline CDR1 is SGHRS and CDR2 YFSETQ. V dropped 4 bases and J dropped 8; count of bases not matched to a gene: 6. The CDR3 extends over 13 amino acids. The PCR employed 60 Vbeta primers together with 13 Jbeta primers. TCRdb keeps only in-frame clones here, not all; method: immunoSEQ multiplex PCR. The listing contains 40,000 to 50,000 clones. All donors participated as healthy donors of bone marrow. Points on this clone: What it binds is not known.

The sample consisted of PBMCs. The clonotype comes from a woman aged 40-49 years in good health and CMV-seronegative. J is TRBJ1-2 and V is TRBV5-1; 9 bases are shared with TRBD1. The CDR3 DNA follows: TGCGCCAGCAGCGGACGACAGGGGGAAGGCTACACCTTC. This codes for CASSGRQGEGYTF.